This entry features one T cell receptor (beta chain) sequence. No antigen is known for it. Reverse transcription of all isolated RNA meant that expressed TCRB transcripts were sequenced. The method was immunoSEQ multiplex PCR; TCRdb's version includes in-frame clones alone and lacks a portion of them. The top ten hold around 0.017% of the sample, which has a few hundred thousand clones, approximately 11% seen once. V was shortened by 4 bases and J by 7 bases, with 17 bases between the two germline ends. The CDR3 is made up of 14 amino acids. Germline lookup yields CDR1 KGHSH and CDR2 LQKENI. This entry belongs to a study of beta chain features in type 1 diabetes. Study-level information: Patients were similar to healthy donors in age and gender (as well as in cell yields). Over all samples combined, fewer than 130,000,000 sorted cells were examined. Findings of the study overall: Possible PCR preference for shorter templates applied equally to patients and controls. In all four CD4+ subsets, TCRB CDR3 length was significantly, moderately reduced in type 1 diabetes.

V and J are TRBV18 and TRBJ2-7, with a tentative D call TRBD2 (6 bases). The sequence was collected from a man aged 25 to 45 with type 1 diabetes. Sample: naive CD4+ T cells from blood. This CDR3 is CASSLGEPAGEQYF. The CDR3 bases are TGTGCCAGCTCACTCGGGGAACCCGCGGGAGAGCAGTACTTC.